One sample yielded the 9 T cell receptor beta chains listed below, sequenced in a study of T cell clonotyping in hematopoietic cell transplantation. As to time point: recipient sample about 28 days before transplant, after cytoreduction. Here immunoSEQ multiplex PCR was the method, and the copy in TCRdb shows in-frame clones only, minus some. The table has roughly 27,000 clones, 80% to 90% seen once. Here the sequenced sample was peripheral blood mononuclear cells, taken before stem cell transplant. The source of these receptors is a woman aged 55-70 years with acute myeloid leukemia. Some clones in this sample may be carry-over from other donors' samples.

The CDR3 nucleotides are TGCGCCAGCAGCCAACGGACAGGGGGCCCCTACGAGCAGTACTTC. Protein product: CASSQRTGGPYEQYF. The chain is built from TRBV4-3 and TRBJ2-7; 11 nucleotides agree with TRBD1. V shed 2 bases, J shed 2 bases, and the junction held 2 bases outside the gene matches. Germline V gene data show CDR1 as LGHNA and CDR2 as YSLEER. This CDR3 comprises 15 residues.

The CDR3 is CASSYSPVRGGELFF. DNA for the CDR3: TGTGCCAGCAGTTACTCCCCGGTGCGGGGCGGGGAGCTGTTTTTT. V is TRBV6-5 and J is TRBJ2-2; possibly TRBD2 for D (6 bases). Germline-derived CDR1 and CDR2 are MNHEY and SVGAGI. V lost 0 bases and J lost 7, with 12 bases in between. The CDR3 totals 15 residues.

The rearrangement joins TRBV28 to TRBJ2-7; 10 bases are a match to TRBD2. The CDR3 length is 14 residues. Losses at the gene ends were 5 bases for V and 4 bases for J; bases not matched to a gene: 5. Germline V lookup: CDR1 MDHEN, CDR2 SYDVKM. Here the CDR3 reads CASSPSGRGYEQYF. CDR3 DNA: TGTGCCAGCAGTCCTAGCGGGAGAGGGTACGAGCAGTACTTC.

CDR3 sequence reads: CASSTGTSGSYEQYF. The CDR3 region has the DNA TGCGCCAGCAGCACCGGGACTAGCGGCTCCTACGAGCAGTACTTC. V gene TRBV4-3 combines with J gene TRBJ2-7; 11 bases line up with TRBD2. J was trimmed by 0 bases and V by 5 bases; bases with no gene match: 3. The CDR3 extends over 15 amino acids. The germline V gene has CDR1 LGHNA and CDR2 YSLEER.

The chain couples TRBV27 to TRBJ2-7, with TRBD1 as a possible D gene (6 bases). Trimming left V 3 bases short and J 1 base short, with 10 bases between. Germline loops: CDR1 MNHEY, CDR2 SMNVEV (reference sequence). The CDR3 runs to 14 residues. In nucleotides, the CDR3 is TGTGCCAGCAGTTTCGGAGACAGGTCCTACGAGCAGTACTTC. Its translation is CASSFGDRSYEQYF.

The chain is built from TRBV2 and TRBJ1-2; D possibly corresponds to TRBD1 (6 bases). V lost 6 bases, J lost 6 bases, and 17 bases lay in between. Germline V gene lookup returns CDR1 SNHLY and CDR2 FYNNEI. The length of the CDR3 is 14 residues. CDR3 sequence: CASRPRGAGNGYTF. In DNA form, the CDR3 reads TGTGCCAGCAGGCCCAGGGGCGCGGGTAATGGCTACACCTTC. The full variable domain, its missing parts supplied by reference TRBV2 and TRBJ1-2, is EPEVTQTPSHQVTQMGQEVILRCVPISNHLYFYWYRQILGQKVEFLVSFYNNEISEKSEIFDDQFSVERPDGSNFTLKIRSTKLEDSAMYFCASRPRGAGNGYTFGSGTRLTVV.

J is TRBJ1-1 and V is TRBV9; no firm D call. With 6 bases removed from V and 1 base from J, the gap between germline ends came to 13 bases. Germline CDR1 is SGDLS and CDR2 is YYNGEE. The CDR3 totals 14 residues. The DNA of the CDR3 is TGTGCCAGCACCGAGGGTGCGGGGAACACTGAAGCTTTCTTT. Translation: CASTEGAGNTEAFF.

The chain is built from TRBV7-3 and TRBJ2-2; D gene uncertain. Germline values: CDR1 SGHTA, CDR2 FQGTGA. The CDR3 length is 13 residues. Trimming cost V 5 bases and J 3 bases, with 7 bases left between them. CDR3 sequence: CASSPQYTGELFF. CDR3 sequence (DNA): TGTGCCAGCAGCCCGCAGTACACCGGGGAGCTGTTTTTT.

This clone has only a few counts. The chain combines TRBV10-3 with TRBJ1-2; tentative D call: TRBD1 (6 bases). Deletions cut 8 bases from V and 5 bases from J, with 9 bases between. There are 11 residues in the CDR3. Germline V gene sequence: CDR1 ENHRY, CDR2 SYGVKD. Here the CDR3 DNA reads TGTGCCATCGGGAGGGGGTATGGCTACACCTTC. Encoded protein: CAIGRGYGYTF.